The text below deals with one TCR beta chain. Its antigen is not identified. These data are taken from a study of cytomegalovirus exposure and HLA in healthy donors. The PCR used 60 Vbeta and 13 Jbeta primers. Data came from immunoSEQ multiplex PCR; TCRdb stores just in-frame clones and leaves some out. The sample yields some 150,000 clones, roughly 77% seen once. CDR3 length: 15 amino acids. Germline V gene sequence: CDR1 SGHRS, CDR2 YFSETQ. The J segment lost 5 bases and the V segment lost 2 bases, leaving 5 bases of the junction unmatched. Study-wide results and caveats: Immune exposure information comprised only CMV serostatus.

The specimen was PBMCs. The TCR originated in a man aged 25-45 years in good health and CMV-seropositive. This chain joins TRBV5-1 and TRBJ2-5, with 11 bases lining up with TRBD1. For the CDR3, the DNA is TGCGCCAGCAGCTTACGGACAGGGGGCGGGGAGACCCAGTACTTC. It specifies CASSLRTGGGETQYF.